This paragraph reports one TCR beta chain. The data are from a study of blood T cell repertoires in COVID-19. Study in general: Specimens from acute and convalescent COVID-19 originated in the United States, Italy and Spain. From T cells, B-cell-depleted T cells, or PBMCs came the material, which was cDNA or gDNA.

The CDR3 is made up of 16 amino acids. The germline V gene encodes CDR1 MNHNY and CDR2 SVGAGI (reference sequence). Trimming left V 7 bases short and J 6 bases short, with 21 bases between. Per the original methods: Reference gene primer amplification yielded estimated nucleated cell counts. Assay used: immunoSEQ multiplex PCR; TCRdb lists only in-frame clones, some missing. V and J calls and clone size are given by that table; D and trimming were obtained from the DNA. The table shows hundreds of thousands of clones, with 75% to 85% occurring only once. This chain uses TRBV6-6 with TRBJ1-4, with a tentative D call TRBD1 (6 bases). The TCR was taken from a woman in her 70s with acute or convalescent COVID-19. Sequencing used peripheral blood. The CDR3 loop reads CASTALGTGRDEKLFF. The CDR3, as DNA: TGTGCCAGCACCGCTCTCGGTACAGGGCGAGATGAAAAACTGTTTTTT.